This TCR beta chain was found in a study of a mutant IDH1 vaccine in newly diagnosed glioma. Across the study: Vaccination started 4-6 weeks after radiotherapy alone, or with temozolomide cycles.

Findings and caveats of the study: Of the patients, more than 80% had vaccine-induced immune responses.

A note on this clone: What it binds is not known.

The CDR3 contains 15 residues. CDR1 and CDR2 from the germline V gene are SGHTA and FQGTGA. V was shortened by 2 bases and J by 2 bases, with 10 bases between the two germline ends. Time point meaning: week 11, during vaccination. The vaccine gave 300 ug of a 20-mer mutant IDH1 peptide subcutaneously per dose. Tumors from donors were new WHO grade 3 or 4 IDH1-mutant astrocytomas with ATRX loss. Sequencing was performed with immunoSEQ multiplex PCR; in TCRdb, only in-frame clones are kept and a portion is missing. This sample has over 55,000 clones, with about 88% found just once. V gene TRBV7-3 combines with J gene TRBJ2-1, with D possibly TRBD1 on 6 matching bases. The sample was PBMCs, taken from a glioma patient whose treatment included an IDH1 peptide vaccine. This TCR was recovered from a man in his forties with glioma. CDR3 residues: CASSLAGAAYNEQFF. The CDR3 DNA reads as TGTGCCAGCAGCTTAGCAGGGGCTGCCTACAATGAGCAGTTCTTC.